The 17 T cell receptor beta chains presented below share a single source sample, sequenced in a study of blood T cell repertoires in COVID-19. The assay was immunoSEQ multiplex PCR, and TCRdb's table has in-frame clones only and misses some. Of over 150,000 clones in the sample, 65% to 85% were seen once. Input material: peripheral blood. These receptors came from a woman aged 40 to 50 with COVID-19, enrolled during active disease.

The CDR3 region is CASSRPGRRGETQYF. CDR3 sequence (DNA): TGTGCCAGCAGCCGCCCCGGGAGACGGGGAGAGACCCAGTACTTC. This sequence joins TRBV25-1 and TRBJ2-5; D might be TRBD2 (6 bases). Trimming cost V 6 bases and J 4 bases, with 18 bases left between them. This CDR3 contains 15 residues. Germline values: CDR1 MGHDK, CDR2 SYGVNS.

The V gene is TRBV6-5, the J gene TRBJ2-1; no reliable D call. CDR1 and CDR2 (germline): MNHEY, SVGAGI. The germline V and J ends were trimmed by 8 bases and 0 bases, with 11 bases remaining between them. The CDR3 is made up of 14 amino acids. DNA for the CDR3: TGTGCCAGCCGAGGCGGTACCTCCTACAATGAGCAGTTCTTC. It specifies CASRGGTSYNEQFF.

CDR3 DNA: TGTGCCAGCAGTTCTCAGGGGCCAACCTACGAGCAGTACTTC. Amino acids: CASSSQGPTYEQYF. This chain uses TRBV28 with TRBJ2-7; tentatively, D is TRBD1 (6 bases). The CDR3 length is 14 residues. Per the germline V gene, CDR1 is MDHEN and CDR2 is SYDVKM. Trimming shortened V by 4 bases and J by 2 bases, and 12 bases separated the two germline ends.

The rearrangement joins TRBV11-2 to TRBJ1-1, with a possible D match to TRBD1 (6 bases). The CDR3 length is 16 residues. Germline assignment: CDR1 SGHAT and CDR2 FQNNGV. Trimming took off 2 bases at V and 2 bases at J, with 15 bases between the two ends. Here the CDR3 DNA reads TGTGCCAGCAGCTTAACATCAGGGGCCCTTAACACTGAAGCTTTCTTT. Its protein is CASSLTSGALNTEAFF. Based on the CDR3 plus reference TRBV11-2 and TRBJ1-1, the full variable domain is EAGVAQSPRYKIIEKRQSVAFWCNPISGHATLYWYQQILGQGPKLLIQFQNNGVVDDSQLPKDRFSAERLKGVDSTLKIQPAKLEDSAVYLCASSLTSGALNTEAFFGQGTRLTVV.

This chain links TRBV7-3 with TRBJ2-3; D perhaps matches TRBD2 (5 bases). Trimming took 5 bases from V and 4 from J, leaving 19 bases between them. The CDR3 runs 16 residues. The germline gives CDR1 SGHTA, CDR2 FQGTGA. CDR3 nucleotide sequence: TGTGCCAGCAGCCCATTACCCCCCCTAGCTCCAGATACGCAGTATTTT. Protein product: CASSPLPPLAPDTQYF.

The V gene is TRBV6-4, the J gene TRBJ1-6; D gene uncertain. Germline loops: CDR1 MRHNA, CDR2 SNTAGT. CDR3 length: 13 amino acids. V was trimmed by 0 bases and J by 9 bases, leaving 6 bases between them. The CDR3 DNA reads as TGTGCCAGCAGTGACTCGGTCGGTTCACCCCTCCACTTT. Translation: CASSDSVGSPLHF.

The chain carries TRBV15 and TRBJ2-3; 7 nucleotides match TRBD1. Germline trimming cut 4 bases from V and 2 bases from J; bases unmatched to any gene: 18. The germline CDR1 and CDR2 sequences are LNHNV and YYDKDF (reference sequence). The CDR3 sequence is 19 residues long. CDR3 in amino acids: CATSKALRTGDPVTDTQYF. In DNA, the CDR3 is TGTGCCACCAGCAAAGCATTACGAACAGGGGACCCTGTCACAGATACGCAGTATTTT.

The genes are TRBV25-1 and TRBJ2-1; D is perhaps TRBD1 (6 bases). V lost 4 bases and J 7 bases, leaving 8 bases between the germline ends. The CDR3 extends over 12 amino acids. Germline CDR1 reads MGHDK; CDR2 reads SYGVNS. DNA for the CDR3: TGTGCCAGCAGTGTAGGGGGTAATGAGCAGTTCTTC. Protein: CASSVGGNEQFF.

CDR3 protein: CASSLSDRGRNYGYTF. The CDR3 coding sequence is TGTGCCAGCAGCTTAAGTGACAGGGGGCGCAACTATGGCTACACCTTC. The rearrangement uses TRBV11-2 and TRBJ1-2; 10 positions agree with TRBD1. The CDR3 is 16 residues long. Germline trimming cut 2 bases from V and 2 bases from J; bases unmatched to any gene: 5. Germline V gives CDR1 SGHAT, CDR2 FQNNGV. Filled out from reference TRBV11-2 and TRBJ1-2, the complete variable domain reads EAGVAQSPRYKIIEKRQSVAFWCNPISGHATLYWYQQILGQGPKLLIQFQNNGVVDDSQLPKDRFSAERLKGVDSTLKIQPAKLEDSAVYLCASSLSDRGRNYGYTFGSGTRLTVV.

This clone was observed a few times. The rearrangement links TRBV5-1 to TRBJ2-1; possibly TRBD2 for D (5 bases). Germline lookup yields CDR1 SGHRS and CDR2 YFSETQ. There are 15 residues in the CDR3. Trimming shortened V by 0 bases and J by 0 bases, and 7 bases separated the two germline ends. In DNA form, the CDR3 reads TGCGCCAGCAGCTTGGACGGGGTCTCCTACAATGAGCAGTTCTTC. This gives the protein CASSLDGVSYNEQFF.

V usage is TRBV11-2 and J usage is TRBJ2-3; 8 bases match TRBD2. The CDR3 contains 15 residues. Germline V gene data show CDR1 as SGHAT and CDR2 as FQNNGV. J was trimmed by 1 base and V by 3 bases; bases with no gene match: 3. CDR3 residues: CASSFTAGGTDTQYF. CDR3 bases: TGTGCCAGCAGCTTTACAGCGGGGGGCACAGATACGCAGTATTTT.

The table lists this clone with a few counts. The V gene is TRBV15, the J gene TRBJ2-3; 8 bases match TRBD2. With 0 bases clipped from V and 1 base from J, the junction kept 0 bases outside the gene matches. CDR1 is LNHNV, CDR2 YYDKDF, per germline (reference sequence). This CDR3 has 15 amino acids. The DNA for the CDR3 is TGTGCCACCAGCAGAGAAGCGGGGGGCACAGATACGCAGTATTTT. Translating gives CATSREAGGTDTQYF.

This clone was detected many times. This chain's CDR3 is CASSLRGLAGGSFSEQYF. In DNA form, the CDR3 reads TGTGCCAGCAGCTTAAGAGGGCTAGCGGGAGGGAGCTTCTCCGAGCAGTACTTC. The chain links TRBV11-2 to TRBJ2-7; 12 bases align to TRBD2. The CDR3 sequence is 18 residues long. V was pared by 2 bases and J by 6 bases, with 14 bases of the junction left unmatched. The V gene's germline CDR1 is SGHAT and CDR2 FQNNGV.

J is TRBJ2-1 and V is TRBV11-2; tentative D call: TRBD2 (6 bases). The CDR3 has 15 residues. Per germline, CDR1 SGHAT and CDR2 FQNNGV. V gave up 0 bases and J gave up 8 bases, with 14 bases separating them. CDR3 sequence (DNA): TGTGCCAGCAGCTTAGAGCGGGGTAGAGGTCATGAGCAGTTCTTC. Protein product: CASSLERGRGHEQFF.

A word on this clone: At the DNA level, this CDR3 is encoded by other sequences in the same sample as well. The rearrangement links TRBV5-1 to TRBJ2-7; D is possibly TRBD1 (5 bases). Germline loops: CDR1 SGHRS, CDR2 YFSETQ. Trimming shortened V by 4 bases and J by 3 bases, and 8 bases separated the two germline ends. This CDR3 has 12 residues. In DNA form, the CDR3 reads TGCGCCAGCAGCCCCCAGGGCTACGAGCAGTACTTC. This codes for CASSPQGYEQYF. The entire variable domain, with the rest obtained from reference TRBV5-1 and TRBJ2-7, is as follows: KAGVTQTPRYLIKTRGQQVTLSCSPISGHRSVSWYQQTPGQGLQFLFEYFSETQRNKGNFPGRFSGRQFSNSRSEMNVSTLELGDSALYLCASSPQGYEQYFGPGTRLTVT.

J is TRBJ2-5 and V is TRBV6-2 or TRBV6-3, with 9 bases lining up with TRBD2. V lost 2 bases to trimming and J lost 4 bases; unmatched junction nucleotides: 5. There are 15 residues in the CDR3. Germline V gene lookup returns CDR1 MNHEY and CDR2 SVGEGT. The CDR3 sequence: CASSYESSGAETQYF. DNA for the CDR3: TGTGCCAGCAGTTACGAGTCTAGCGGGGCAGAGACCCAGTACTTC.

The chain recombines TRBV27 with TRBJ2-7, with 11 nucleotides matching TRBD2. V trimming: 4 bases; J trimming: 1 base; junction bases outside the gene matches: 3. This CDR3 region has 15 residues. CDR1 MNHEY and CDR2 SMNVEV come from the germline V gene (reference sequence). CDR3 in amino acids: CASSWGTSGSYEQYF. In DNA, the CDR3 is TGTGCCAGCAGTTGGGGGACTAGCGGATCCTACGAGCAGTACTTC.